This T cell receptor beta chain was captured by sequencing in a study of shared clonotypes between healthy human individuals. At the level of the study: There were three CD4 naive, three CD4 memory, two CD8 naive and one CD8 memory plates per donor.

The CDR3 contains 15 residues. Between the trimmed V and J ends, which lost 2 bases and 7 bases, there was a span of 16 bases. From germline, CDR1 is SGDLS and CDR2 YYNGEE. Here immunoSEQ multiplex PCR was the method, and the copy in TCRdb shows in-frame clones only, minus some. In the table there are 600,000 to 750,000 clones, less than 80% of which are singletons. The source material was memory CD4+ T cells sorted from blood. Documented subset: CD45RA-negative fraction. The chain carries TRBV9 and TRBJ2-1; TRBD1 is a possible D gene (6 bases). The receptor's source is a woman aged 25 to 39 in good health. The CDR3 loop reads CASSVSWGLGNEQFF. As DNA, the CDR3 is TGTGCCAGCAGCGTCAGTTGGGGGCTTGGGAATGAGCAGTTCTTC. Drawing the rest from reference TRBV9 and TRBJ2-1, the complete variable domain is DSGVTQTPKHLITATGQRVTLRCSPRSGDLSVYWYQQSLDQGLQFLIQYYNGEERAKGNILERFSAQQFPDLHSELNLSSLELGDSALYFCASSVSWGLGNEQFFGPGTRLTVL.